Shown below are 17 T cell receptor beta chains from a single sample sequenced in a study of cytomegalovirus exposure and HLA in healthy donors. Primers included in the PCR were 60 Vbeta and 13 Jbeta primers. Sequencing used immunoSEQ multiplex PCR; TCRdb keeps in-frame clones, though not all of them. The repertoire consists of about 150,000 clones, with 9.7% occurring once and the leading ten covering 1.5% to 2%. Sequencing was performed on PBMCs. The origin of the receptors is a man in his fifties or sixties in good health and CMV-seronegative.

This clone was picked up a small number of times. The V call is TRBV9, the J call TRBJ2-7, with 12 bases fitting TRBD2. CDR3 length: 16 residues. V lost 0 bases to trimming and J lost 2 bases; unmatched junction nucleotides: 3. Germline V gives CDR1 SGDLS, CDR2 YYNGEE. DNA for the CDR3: TGTGCCAGCAGCGTAGATGGACTAGCGGGACCCTACGAGCAGTACTTC. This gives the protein CASSVDGLAGPYEQYF.

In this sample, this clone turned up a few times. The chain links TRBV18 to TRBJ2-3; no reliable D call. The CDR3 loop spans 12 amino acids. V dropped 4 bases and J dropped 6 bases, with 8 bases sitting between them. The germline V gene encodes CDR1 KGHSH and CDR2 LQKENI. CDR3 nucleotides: TGTGCCAGCTCACTCGCGTCGGATACGCAGTATTTT. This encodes CASSLASDTQYF. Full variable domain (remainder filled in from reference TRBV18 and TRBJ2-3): NAGVMQNPRHLVRRRGQEARLRCSPMKGHSHVYWYRQLPEEGLKFMVYLQKENIIDESGMPKERFSAEFPKEGPSILRIQQVVRGDSAAYFCASSLASDTQYFGPGTRLTVL.

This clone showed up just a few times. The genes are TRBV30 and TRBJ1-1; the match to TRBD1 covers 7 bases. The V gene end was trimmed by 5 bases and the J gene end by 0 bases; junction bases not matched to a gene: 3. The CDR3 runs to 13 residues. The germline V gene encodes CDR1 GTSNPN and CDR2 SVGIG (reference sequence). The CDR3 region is CAWSTGLNTEAFF. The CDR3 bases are TGTGCCTGGTCGACAGGGCTGAACACTGAAGCTTTCTTT.

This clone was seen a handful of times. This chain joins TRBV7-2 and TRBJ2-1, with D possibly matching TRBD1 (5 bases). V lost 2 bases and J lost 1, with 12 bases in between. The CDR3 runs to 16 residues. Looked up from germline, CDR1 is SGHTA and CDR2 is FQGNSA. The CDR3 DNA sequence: TGTGCCAGCAGCTTAACAGGTTCAGGATCCTACAATGAGCAGTTCTTC. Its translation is CASSLTGSGSYNEQFF.

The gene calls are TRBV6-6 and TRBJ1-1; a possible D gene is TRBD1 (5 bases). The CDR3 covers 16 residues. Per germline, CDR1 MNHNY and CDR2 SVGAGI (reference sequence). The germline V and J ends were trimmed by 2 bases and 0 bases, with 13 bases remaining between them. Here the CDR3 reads CASSYGSSGVNTEAFF. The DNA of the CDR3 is TGTGCCAGCAGTTACGGGTCGTCGGGGGTGAACACTGAAGCTTTCTTT.

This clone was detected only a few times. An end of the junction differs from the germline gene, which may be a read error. CDR3 coding DNA: TGTGCCAGCACCGAAAGGGGCACAGATACGCACTATTTT. Encoded protein: CASTERGTDTHYF. The V and J genes are TRBV25-1 and TRBJ2-3; the D gene is possibly TRBD1 (5 bases). CDR1 is MGHDK, CDR2 SYGVNS, per germline. This CDR3 has 13 amino acids.

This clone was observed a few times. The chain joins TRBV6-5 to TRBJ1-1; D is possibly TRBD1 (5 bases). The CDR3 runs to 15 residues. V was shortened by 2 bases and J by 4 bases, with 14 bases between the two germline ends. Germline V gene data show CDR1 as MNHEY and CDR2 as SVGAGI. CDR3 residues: CASSYVGGLSTEAFF. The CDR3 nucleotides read TGTGCCAGCAGTTACGTCGGGGGTTTGAGCACTGAAGCTTTCTTT.

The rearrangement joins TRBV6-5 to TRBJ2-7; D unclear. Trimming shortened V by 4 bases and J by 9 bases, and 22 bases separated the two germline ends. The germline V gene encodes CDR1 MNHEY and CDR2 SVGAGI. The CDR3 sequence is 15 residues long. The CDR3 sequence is CASSSPRTPLVGQYF. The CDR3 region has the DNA TGTGCCAGCAGTTCGCCCCGCACGCCACTGGTTGGGCAGTACTTC.

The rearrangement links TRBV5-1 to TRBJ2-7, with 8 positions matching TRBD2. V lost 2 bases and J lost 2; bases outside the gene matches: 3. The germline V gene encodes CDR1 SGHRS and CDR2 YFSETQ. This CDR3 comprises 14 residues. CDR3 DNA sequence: TGCGCCAGCAGCTTTAGCGGGGTAACCTACGAGCAGTACTTC. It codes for CASSFSGVTYEQYF.

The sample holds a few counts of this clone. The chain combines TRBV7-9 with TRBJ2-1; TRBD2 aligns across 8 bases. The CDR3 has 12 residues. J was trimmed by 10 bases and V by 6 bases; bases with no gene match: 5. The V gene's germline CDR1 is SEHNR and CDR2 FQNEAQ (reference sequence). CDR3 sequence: CASSLGGGEQFF. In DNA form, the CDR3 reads TGTGCCAGCAGTCTAGGCGGGGGGGAGCAGTTCTTC.

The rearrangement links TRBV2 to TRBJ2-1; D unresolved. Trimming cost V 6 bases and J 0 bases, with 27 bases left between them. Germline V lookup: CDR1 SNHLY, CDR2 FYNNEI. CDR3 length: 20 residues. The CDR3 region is CASSKRPEGVAGYSYNEQFF. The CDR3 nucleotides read TGTGCCAGCAGCAAAAGGCCAGAAGGAGTAGCTGGATACTCCTACAATGAGCAGTTCTTC.

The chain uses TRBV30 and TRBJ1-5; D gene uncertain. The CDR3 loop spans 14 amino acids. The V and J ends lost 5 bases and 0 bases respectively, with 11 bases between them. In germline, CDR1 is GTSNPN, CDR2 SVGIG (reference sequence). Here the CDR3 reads CAWAGLNSNQPQHF. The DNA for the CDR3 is TGTGCCTGGGCGGGGTTGAATAGCAATCAGCCCCAGCATTTT.

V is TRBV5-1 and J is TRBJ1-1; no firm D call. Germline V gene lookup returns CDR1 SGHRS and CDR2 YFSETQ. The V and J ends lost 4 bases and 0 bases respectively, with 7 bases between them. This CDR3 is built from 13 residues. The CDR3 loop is CASSPTLNTEAFF. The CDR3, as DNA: TGCGCCAGCAGCCCAACACTGAACACTGAAGCTTTCTTT.

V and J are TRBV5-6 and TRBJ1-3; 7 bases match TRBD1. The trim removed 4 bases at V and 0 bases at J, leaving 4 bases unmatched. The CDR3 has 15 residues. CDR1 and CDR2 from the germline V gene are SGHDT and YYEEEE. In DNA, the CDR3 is TGTGCCAGCAGCATCGGGACAGTCTCTGGAAACACCATATATTTT. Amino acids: CASSIGTVSGNTIYF. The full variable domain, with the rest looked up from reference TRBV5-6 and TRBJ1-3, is DAGVTQSPTHLIKTRGQQVTLRCSPKSGHDTVSWYQQALGQGPQFIFQYYEEEERQRGNFPDRFSGHQFPNYSSELNVNALLLGDSALYLCASSIGTVSGNTIYFGEGSWLTVV.

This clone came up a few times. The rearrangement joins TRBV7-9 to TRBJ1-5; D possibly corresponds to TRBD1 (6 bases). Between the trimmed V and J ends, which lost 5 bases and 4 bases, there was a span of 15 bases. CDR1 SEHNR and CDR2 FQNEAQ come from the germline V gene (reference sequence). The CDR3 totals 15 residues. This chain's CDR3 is CASSHLGQGNQPQHF. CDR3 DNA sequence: TGTGCCAGCAGCCACCTTGGGCAGGGGAATCAGCCCCAGCATTTT.

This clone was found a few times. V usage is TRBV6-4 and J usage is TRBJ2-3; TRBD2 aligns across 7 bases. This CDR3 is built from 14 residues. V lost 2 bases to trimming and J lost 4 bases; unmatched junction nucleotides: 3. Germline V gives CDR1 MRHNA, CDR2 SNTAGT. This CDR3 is CASSDIAGADTQYF. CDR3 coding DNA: TGTGCCAGCAGTGACATTGCGGGGGCAGATACGCAGTATTTT.

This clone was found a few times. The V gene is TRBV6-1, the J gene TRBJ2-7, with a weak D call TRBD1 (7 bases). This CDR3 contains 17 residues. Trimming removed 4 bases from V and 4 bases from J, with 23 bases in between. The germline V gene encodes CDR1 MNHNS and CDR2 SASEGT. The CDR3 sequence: CASSGGTALATWYEQYF. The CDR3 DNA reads TGTGCCAGCAGTGGGGGGACAGCCCTAGCGACCTGGTACGAGCAGTACTTC.